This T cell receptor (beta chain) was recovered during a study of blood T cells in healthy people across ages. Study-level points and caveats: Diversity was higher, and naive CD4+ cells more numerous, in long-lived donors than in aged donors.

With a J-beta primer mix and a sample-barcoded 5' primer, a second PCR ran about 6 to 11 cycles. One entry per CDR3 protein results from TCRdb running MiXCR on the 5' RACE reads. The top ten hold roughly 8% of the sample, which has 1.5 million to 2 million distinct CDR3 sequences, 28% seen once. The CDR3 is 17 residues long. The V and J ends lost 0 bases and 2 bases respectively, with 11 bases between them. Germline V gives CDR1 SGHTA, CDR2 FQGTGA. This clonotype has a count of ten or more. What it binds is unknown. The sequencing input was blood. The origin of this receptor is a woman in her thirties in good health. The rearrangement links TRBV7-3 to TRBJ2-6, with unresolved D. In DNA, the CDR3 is TGTGCCAGCAGCTTAACCCCTCGAGTTGCTGGGGCCAACGTCCTGACTTTC. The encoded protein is CASSLTPRVAGANVLTF.